This T cell receptor (beta chain) was identified in a study of Ad26.COV2.S vaccination and SARS-CoV-2 variants. Study context: Ad26.COV2.S was injected intramuscularly once or twice, 56 days apart. Notes on the study in general: TCR breadth and depth analyses may have underestimated total T cell responses.

TCRdb's copy holds only in-frame clones and misses some; the assay was immunoSEQ multiplex PCR. The sample has some 410,000 clones, approximately 92% seen once; the top ten hold around 1.8%. Regarding treatment: 19 received Ad26.COV2.S at low or high dose, single or two shots; 5 received placebo; per-sample allocation not given. Sample collection was performed on day 63 after the first vaccine or placebo injection. An 18-55-year-old adult in Boston served as donor. Note on this clone: Its antigen is still unknown.

CDR3 length: 14 amino acids. V lost 4 bases to trimming and J lost 4 bases, with 15 bases between them. Germline lookup yields CDR1 SGHRS and CDR2 YFSETQ. The V gene is TRBV5-1, the J gene TRBJ2-7; D is perhaps TRBD1 (5 bases). This clonotype was obtained from a person between 18 and 60 years old who received the Ad26.COV2.S COVID-19 vaccine or a placebo. Sample: peripheral blood, taken in a trial of Ad26.COV2.S vaccine versus placebo. The CDR3: CASSLSRAPYEQYF. The DNA of the CDR3 is TGCGCCAGCAGCCTCAGCAGGGCCCCTTACGAGCAGTACTTC.